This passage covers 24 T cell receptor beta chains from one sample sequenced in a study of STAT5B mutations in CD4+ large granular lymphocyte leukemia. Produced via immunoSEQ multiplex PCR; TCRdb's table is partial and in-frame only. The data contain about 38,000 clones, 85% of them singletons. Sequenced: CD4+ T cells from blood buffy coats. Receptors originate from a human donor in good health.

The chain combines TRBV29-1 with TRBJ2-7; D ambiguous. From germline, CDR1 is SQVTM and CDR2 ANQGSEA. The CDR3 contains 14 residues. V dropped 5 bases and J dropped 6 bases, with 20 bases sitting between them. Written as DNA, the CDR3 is TGCAGCGTTCAATCATCCACCCCTGGGTTCGAGCAGTACTTC. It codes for CSVQSSTPGFEQYF.

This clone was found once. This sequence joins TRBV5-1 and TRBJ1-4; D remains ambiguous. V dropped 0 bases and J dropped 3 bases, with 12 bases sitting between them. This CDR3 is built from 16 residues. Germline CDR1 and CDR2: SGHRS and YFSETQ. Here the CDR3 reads CASSLATRAPNEKLFF. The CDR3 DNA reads TGCGCCAGCAGCTTGGCCACACGGGCCCCTAATGAAAAACTGTTTTTT.

The CDR3 DNA reads as TGCGCCAGCAGCACGGGGACAGACATTACCGGGGAGCTGTTTTTT. Encoded protein: CASSTGTDITGELFF. The chain uses TRBV5-1 and TRBJ2-2; 7 nucleotides line up with TRBD1. CDR3 length: 15 residues. Germline CDR1 SGHRS, CDR2 YFSETQ. V lost 4 bases and J lost 5; bases outside the gene matches: 8.

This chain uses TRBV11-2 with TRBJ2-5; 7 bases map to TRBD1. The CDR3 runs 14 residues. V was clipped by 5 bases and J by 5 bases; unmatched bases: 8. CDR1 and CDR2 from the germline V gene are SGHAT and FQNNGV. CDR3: CASSAATGLETQYF. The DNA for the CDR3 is TGTGCCAGCAGCGCCGCGACAGGGTTGGAGACCCAGTACTTC.

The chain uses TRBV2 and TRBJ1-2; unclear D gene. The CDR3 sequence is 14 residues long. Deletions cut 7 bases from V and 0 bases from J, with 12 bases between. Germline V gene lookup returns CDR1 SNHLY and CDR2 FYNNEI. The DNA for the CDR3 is TGTGCCAGCAACCCAAGCGGGACTAACTATGGCTACACCTTC. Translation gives CASNPSGTNYGYTF.

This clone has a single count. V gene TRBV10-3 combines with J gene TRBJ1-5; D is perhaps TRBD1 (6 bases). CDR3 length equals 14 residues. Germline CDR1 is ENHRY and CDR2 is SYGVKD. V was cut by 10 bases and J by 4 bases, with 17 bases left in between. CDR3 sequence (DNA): TGTGCCACTTCCGGACAGCCAGAAAATCAGCCCCAGCATTTT. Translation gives CATSGQPENQPQHF.

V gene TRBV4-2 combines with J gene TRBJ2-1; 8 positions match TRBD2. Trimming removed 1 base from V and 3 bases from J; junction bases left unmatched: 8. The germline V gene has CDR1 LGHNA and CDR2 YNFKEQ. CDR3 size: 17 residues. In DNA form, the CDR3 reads TGTGCCAGCAGCCAAGGTGGCGGGAGGTCCGGCTACAATGAGCAGTTCTTC. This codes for CASSQGGGRSGYNEQFF.

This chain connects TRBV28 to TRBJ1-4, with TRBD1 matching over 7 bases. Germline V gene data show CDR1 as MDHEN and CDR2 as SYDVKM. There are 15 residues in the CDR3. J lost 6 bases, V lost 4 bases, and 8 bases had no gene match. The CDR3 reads CASSSGDSQHEKLFF. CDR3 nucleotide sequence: TGTGCCAGCAGTTCCGGGGACAGCCAACATGAAAAACTGTTTTTT. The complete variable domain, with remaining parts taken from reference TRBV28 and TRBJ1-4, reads DVKVTQSSRYLVKRTGEKVFLECVQDMDHENMFWYRQDPGLGLRLIYFSYDVKMKEKGDIPEGYSVSREKKERFSLILESASTNQTSMYLCASSSGDSQHEKLFFGSGTQLSVL.

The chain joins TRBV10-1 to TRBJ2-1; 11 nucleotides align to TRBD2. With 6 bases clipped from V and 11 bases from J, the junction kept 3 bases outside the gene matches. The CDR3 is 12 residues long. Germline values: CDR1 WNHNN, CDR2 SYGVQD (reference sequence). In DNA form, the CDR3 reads TGCGCCAGCAGCGGGACTAGCGGACAGCAGTTCTTC. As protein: CASSGTSGQQFF.

The CDR3 reads CASSPSGGGELFF. The CDR3 DNA reads as TGTGCCAGCAGCCCTAGCGGGGGCGGGGAGCTGTTTTTT. The chain is built from TRBV7-3 and TRBJ2-2; TRBD2 agrees at 10 bases. This CDR3 has 13 residues. Germline V lookup: CDR1 SGHTA, CDR2 FQGTGA. Unmatched junction bases numbered 1, after V lost 5 bases and J lost 7 bases.

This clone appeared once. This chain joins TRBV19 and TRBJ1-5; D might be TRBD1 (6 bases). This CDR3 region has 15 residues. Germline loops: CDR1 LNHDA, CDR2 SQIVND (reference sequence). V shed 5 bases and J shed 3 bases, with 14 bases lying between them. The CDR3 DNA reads TGTGCCAGTAGTTCCTCGCAGGGGAACAATCAGCCCCAGCATTTT. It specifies CASSSSQGNNQPQHF.

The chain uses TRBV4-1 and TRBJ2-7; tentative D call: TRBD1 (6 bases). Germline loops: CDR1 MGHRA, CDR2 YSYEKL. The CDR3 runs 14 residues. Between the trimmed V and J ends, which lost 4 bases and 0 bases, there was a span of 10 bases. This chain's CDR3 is CASSPRQASYEQYF. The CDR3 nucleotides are TGCGCCAGCAGCCCGAGACAGGCCTCCTACGAGCAGTACTTC.

In nucleotides, the CDR3 is TGTGCCAGCAGTTTTTTAGGGTCAATCGGGGAAAAACTGTTTTTT. It yields the protein CASSFLGSIGEKLFF. This chain joins TRBV28 and TRBJ1-4; D uncertain. Germline values: CDR1 MDHEN, CDR2 SYDVKM. Trimming cost V 3 bases and J 8 bases, with 16 bases left between them. The CDR3 has 15 amino acids.

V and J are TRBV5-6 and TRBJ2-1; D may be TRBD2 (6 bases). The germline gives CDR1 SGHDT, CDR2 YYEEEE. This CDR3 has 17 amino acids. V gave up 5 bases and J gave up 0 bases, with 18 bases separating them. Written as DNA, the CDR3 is TGTGCCAGCAGACTGGAGGGGACGGGGAGCTCCTACAATGAGCAGTTCTTC. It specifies CASRLEGTGSSYNEQFF.

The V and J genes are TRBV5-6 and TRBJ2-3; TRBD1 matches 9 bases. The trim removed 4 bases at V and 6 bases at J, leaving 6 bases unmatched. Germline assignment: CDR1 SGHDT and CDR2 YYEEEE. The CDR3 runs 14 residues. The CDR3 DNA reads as TGTGCCAGCAGCCGGTGGACAGGGGTGGATACGCAGTATTTT. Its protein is CASSRWTGVDTQYF.

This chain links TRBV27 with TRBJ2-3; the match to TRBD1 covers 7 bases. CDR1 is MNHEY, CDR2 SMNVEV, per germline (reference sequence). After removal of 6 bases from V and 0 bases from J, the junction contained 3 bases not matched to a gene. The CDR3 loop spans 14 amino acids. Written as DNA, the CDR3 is TGTGCCAGCAGAAGGGGGCCAAGCACAGATACGCAGTATTTT. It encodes CASRRGPSTDTQYF.

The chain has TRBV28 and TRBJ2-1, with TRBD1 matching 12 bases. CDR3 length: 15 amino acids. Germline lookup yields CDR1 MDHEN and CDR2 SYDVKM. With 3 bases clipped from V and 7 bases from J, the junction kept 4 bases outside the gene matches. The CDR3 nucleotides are TGTGCCAGCAGTTTGGCGGGACAGGGGGCTAATGAGCAGTTCTTC. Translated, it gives CASSLAGQGANEQFF.

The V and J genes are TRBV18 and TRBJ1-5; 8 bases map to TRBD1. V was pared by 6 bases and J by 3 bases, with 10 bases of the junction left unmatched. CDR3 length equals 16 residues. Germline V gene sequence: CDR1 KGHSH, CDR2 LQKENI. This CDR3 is CASSDGGQGYNQPQHF. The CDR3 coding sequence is TGTGCCAGCTCGGACGGAGGACAGGGTTACAATCAGCCCCAGCATTTT. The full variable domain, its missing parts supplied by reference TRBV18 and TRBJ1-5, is NAGVMQNPRHLVRRRGQEARLRCSPMKGHSHVYWYRQLPEEGLKFMVYLQKENIIDESGMPKERFSAEFPKEGPSILRIQQVVRGDSAAYFCASSDGGQGYNQPQHFGDGTRLSIL.

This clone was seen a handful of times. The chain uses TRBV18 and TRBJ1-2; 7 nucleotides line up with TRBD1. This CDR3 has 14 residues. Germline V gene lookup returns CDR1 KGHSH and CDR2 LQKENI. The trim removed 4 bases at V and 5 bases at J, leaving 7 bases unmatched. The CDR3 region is CASSRAGTDYGYTF. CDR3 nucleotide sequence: TGTGCCAGCTCACGAGCCGGGACAGATTATGGCTACACCTTC.

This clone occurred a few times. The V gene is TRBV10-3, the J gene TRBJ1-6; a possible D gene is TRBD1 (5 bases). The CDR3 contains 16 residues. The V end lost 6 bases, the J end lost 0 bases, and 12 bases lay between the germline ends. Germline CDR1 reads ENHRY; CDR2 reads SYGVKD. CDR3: CAIRGGSSSYNSPLHF. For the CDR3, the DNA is TGTGCCATCAGGGGGGGGTCGAGCTCCTATAATTCACCCCTCCACTTT.

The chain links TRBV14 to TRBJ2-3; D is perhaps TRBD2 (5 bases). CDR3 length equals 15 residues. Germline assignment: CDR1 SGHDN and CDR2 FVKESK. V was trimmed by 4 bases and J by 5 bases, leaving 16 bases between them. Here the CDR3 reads CASSPYKTRGDTQYF. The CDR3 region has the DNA TGTGCCAGCAGCCCATATAAGACCCGGGGAGATACGCAGTATTTT. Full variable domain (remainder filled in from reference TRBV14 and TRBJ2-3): EAGVTQFPSHSVIEKGQTVTLRCDPISGHDNLYWYRRVMGKEIKFLLHFVKESKQDESGMPNNRFLAERTGGTYSTLKVQPAELEDSGVYFCASSPYKTRGDTQYFGPGTRLTVL.

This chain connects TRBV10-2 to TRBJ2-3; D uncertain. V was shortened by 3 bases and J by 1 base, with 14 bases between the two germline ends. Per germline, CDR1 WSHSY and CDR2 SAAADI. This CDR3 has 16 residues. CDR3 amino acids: CASSDDSWVRTDTQYF. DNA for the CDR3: TGCGCCAGCAGTGATGACTCCTGGGTACGCACAGATACGCAGTATTTT.

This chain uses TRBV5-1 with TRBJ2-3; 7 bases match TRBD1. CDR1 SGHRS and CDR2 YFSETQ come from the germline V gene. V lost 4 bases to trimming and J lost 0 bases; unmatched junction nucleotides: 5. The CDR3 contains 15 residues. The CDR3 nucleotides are TGCGCCAGCAGCGAGAGGGGGCGAAGCACAGATACGCAGTATTTT. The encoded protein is CASSERGRSTDTQYF.

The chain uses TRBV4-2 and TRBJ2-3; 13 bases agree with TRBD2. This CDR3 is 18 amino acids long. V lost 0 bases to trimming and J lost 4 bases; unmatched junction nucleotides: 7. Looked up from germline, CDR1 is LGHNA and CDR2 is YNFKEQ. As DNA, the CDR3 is TGTGCCAGCAGCCAAGATCCACTAGCGGGGGGGTTTCCAGATACGCAGTATTTT. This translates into CASSQDPLAGGFPDTQYF.